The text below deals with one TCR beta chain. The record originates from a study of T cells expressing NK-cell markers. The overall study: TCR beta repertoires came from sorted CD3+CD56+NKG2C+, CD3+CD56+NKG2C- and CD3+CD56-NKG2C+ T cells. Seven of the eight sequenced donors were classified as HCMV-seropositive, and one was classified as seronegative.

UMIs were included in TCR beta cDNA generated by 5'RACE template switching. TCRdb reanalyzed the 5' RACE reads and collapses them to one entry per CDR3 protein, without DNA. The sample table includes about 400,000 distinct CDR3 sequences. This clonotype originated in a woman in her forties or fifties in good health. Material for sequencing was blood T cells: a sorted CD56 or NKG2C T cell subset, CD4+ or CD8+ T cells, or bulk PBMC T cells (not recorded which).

The CDR3 loop is CSATTGVDTQETQYF. The chain recombines TRBV20-1 with TRBJ2-5; the TCRdb call, TRBD1, lacks DNA for checking. The CDR3 contains 15 residues. Germline V gene sequence: CDR1 DFQATT, CDR2 SNEGSKA (reference sequence).